The 21 T cell receptor beta chains below were found in one sample sequenced in a study of blood T cells in healthy people across ages. For the second PCR, which ran for about 6 to 11 cycles, a sample-barcoded 5' primer and a J-beta primer mix were used. MiXCR was run by TCRdb on the 5' RACE reads, yielding one entry per CDR3 protein. There are about 900,000 distinct CDR3 sequences in the sample; under 80% occur only once, and roughly 26% lies in the top ten. Specimen: blood. Receptors originate from a man aged 25-45 years in good health.

This clonotype was seen a single time. The V and J genes are TRBV6-2 or TRBV6-3 and TRBJ1-2, with unresolved D. Germline V gives CDR1 MNHEY, CDR2 SVGEGT. V dropped 0 bases and J dropped 4 bases, with 6 bases sitting between them. The CDR3 totals 13 residues. CDR3 bases: TGTGCCAGCAGTTACTCGGGGATCTATGGCTACACCTTC. Translated: CASSYSGIYGYTF.

Written as DNA, the CDR3 is TGTGCCAGCAGTCCGGGACAGGGGGCGCGAGGAGAGACCCAGTACTTC. Translated, it gives CASSPGQGARGETQYF. The gene calls are TRBV28 and TRBJ2-5; TRBD1 agrees at 12 bases. This CDR3 has 16 amino acids. Germline V gives CDR1 MDHEN, CDR2 SYDVKM. V shed 5 bases, J shed 4 bases, and the junction held 8 bases outside the gene matches. Full variable domain (rest looked up from reference TRBV28 and TRBJ2-5): DVKVTQSSRYLVKRTGEKVFLECVQDMDHENMFWYRQDPGLGLRLIYFSYDVKMKEKGDIPEGYSVSREKKERFSLILESASTNQTSMYLCASSPGQGARGETQYFGPGTRLLVL.

The rearrangement uses TRBV11-2 and TRBJ2-1; the match to TRBD2 covers 11 bases. The DNA end lines up better with TRBJ2-7; the J call may be wrong. This CDR3 is 16 amino acids long. Per germline, CDR1 SGHAT and CDR2 FQNNGV. CDR3 sequence reads: CASRRPFSGGANEQYF. The CDR3 nucleotides are TGTGCCAGCAGACGTCCCTTTAGCGGGGGGGCGAATGAGCAGTACTTC.

CDR3 amino acids: CAISEAIRDTEAFF. In DNA form, the CDR3 reads TGTGCCATCAGTGAGGCGATAAGGGACACTGAAGCTTTCTTT. V and J are TRBV10-3 and TRBJ1-1; D is uncertain. The CDR3 has 14 residues. V was cut by 2 bases and J by 3 bases, with 10 bases left in between. The germline V gene has CDR1 ENHRY and CDR2 SYGVKD.

The chain recombines TRBV4-3 with TRBJ1-2; D not certain. Germline CDR1 reads LGHNA; CDR2 reads YSLEER. V shed 0 bases and J shed 3 bases, with 14 bases lying between them. CDR3 length: 16 residues. CDR3 in amino acids: CASSQDRQAVDYGYTF. Here the CDR3 DNA reads TGCGCCAGCAGCCAAGATCGGCAGGCGGTTGACTATGGCTACACCTTC.

The chain couples TRBV20-1 to TRBJ2-7; tentatively, D is TRBD1 (5 bases). The CDR3 sequence is 16 residues long. Germline loops: CDR1 DFQATT, CDR2 SNEGSKA (reference sequence). Trimming pared 2 bases from V and 5 bases from J, leaving 22 bases between. CDR3 coding DNA: TGCAGTGCTAGACCCCCAACTATGACAGCGACGGACGAGCAGTACTTC. Its protein product is CSARPPTMTATDEQYF.

V is TRBV6-2 or TRBV6-3 and J is TRBJ1-1; the D is unclear. The V end lost 2 bases, the J end lost 3 bases, and 10 bases lay between the germline ends. Germline CDR1 reads MNHEY; CDR2 reads SVGEGT. The CDR3 loop spans 14 amino acids. CDR3 coding DNA: TGTGCCAGCAGTTACCGCCTCGGGGACACTGAAGCTTTCTTT. Residues: CASSYRLGDTEAFF.

The chain joins TRBV2 to TRBJ2-1; D remains unclear. The CDR3 is made up of 15 amino acids. Germline CDR1 is SNHLY and CDR2 is FYNNEI. V was cut by 6 bases and J by 6 bases, with 18 bases left in between. CDR3 in DNA: TGTGCCAGCAGCGCGCCTGGATGGAACTCCAATGAGCAGTTCTTC. Translated: CASSAPGWNSNEQFF.

Only one count was recorded for this clonotype. This chain uses TRBV6-6 with TRBJ2-1; D may match TRBD1 or TRBD2 (5 bases each). V dropped 5 bases and J dropped 1 base, with 12 bases sitting between them. The germline gives CDR1 MNHNY, CDR2 SVGAGI (reference sequence). The CDR3 has 15 amino acids. CDR3 DNA: TGTGCCAGCAGTAGGGACGAACTTTCCTACAATGAGCAGTTCTTC. It specifies CASSRDELSYNEQFF.

V gene TRBV9 combines with J gene TRBJ2-4; D is ambiguous. CDR3 length equals 16 residues. The germline V gene has CDR1 SGDLS and CDR2 YYNGEE. V lost 5 bases to trimming and J lost 0 bases, with 15 bases between them. CDR3 DNA: TGTGCCAGCAGTTCCGCTTCCTATGGAGCCAAAAACATTCAGTACTTC. This encodes CASSSASYGAKNIQYF.

V and J are TRBV11-1 and TRBJ2-2; 10 bases agree with TRBD1. Germline trimming cut 3 bases from V and 4 bases from J; bases unmatched to any gene: 2. In germline, CDR1 is SGHAT, CDR2 FQDESV (reference sequence). The CDR3 is 15 residues long. CDR3: CASSLGTGATGELFF. CDR3 DNA sequence: TGTGCCAGCAGCTTGGGGACAGGGGCCACCGGGGAGCTGTTTTTT.

This chain connects TRBV20-1 to TRBJ2-7; D is ambiguous. The CDR3 runs 12 residues. The germline V gene encodes CDR1 DFQATT and CDR2 SNEGSKA (reference sequence). The V gene lost 0 bases and the J gene lost 4 bases, with 7 bases spanning the gap. In nucleotides, the CDR3 is TGCAGTGCTAGAGATGTTCAGTACGAGCAGTACTTC. It is translated as CSARDVQYEQYF.

This sequence joins TRBV28 and TRBJ2-7; 8 bases agree with TRBD1. The V gene's germline CDR1 is MDHEN and CDR2 SYDVKM. CDR3 size: 15 residues. The ends lost 1 base at V and 6 bases at J; junction bases unmatched: 8. Here the CDR3 DNA reads TGTGCCAGCAGTTTATCGTCAGGGGGCAGGTTCGAGCAGTACTTC. It specifies CASSLSSGGRFEQYF. The whole variable domain, remainder taken from reference TRBV28 and TRBJ2-7, is DVKVTQSSRYLVKRTGEKVFLECVQDMDHENMFWYRQDPGLGLRLIYFSYDVKMKEKGDIPEGYSVSREKKERFSLILESASTNQTSMYLCASSLSSGGRFEQYFGPGTRLTVT.

As regards this clonotype: A junction end diverges from the germline sequence, so it may reflect a read error. The V and J genes are TRBV7-3 and TRBJ1-5, with TRBD1 identical over 9 bases. Looked up from germline, CDR1 is SGHTA and CDR2 is FQGTGA. This CDR3 region has 17 residues. CDR3 DNA sequence: TGTGCCAGCAGCTCGCGTCCCGGGACAGGGAACAATCAGCTCCAGCATTTT. Translation gives CASSSRPGTGNNQLQHF.

CDR3 coding DNA: TGTGCCAGTTTGTCAGGGGGCATCTATAATTCACCCCTCCACTTT. Translation gives CASLSGGIYNSPLHF. The chain carries TRBV6-6 and TRBJ1-6, with 8 bases lining up with TRBD1. V shed 9 bases and J 3 bases; nucleotides not matched to a gene: 7. Germline V CDR1 and CDR2: MNHNY, SVGAGI (reference sequence). The CDR3 runs 15 residues.

On this clonotype: This sequence may be a read error, since a much larger clone differs from it by one base. The chain is built from TRBV4-3 and TRBJ2-5; D gene ambiguous. Germline V lookup: CDR1 LGHNA, CDR2 YSLEER. CDR3 size: 14 residues. CDR3 nucleotide sequence: TGCGCCAGCAGCCAAGTAACCAGACAAGAGGCCCAGTACTTC. This gives the protein CASSQVTRQEAQYF.

The CDR3 DNA reads as TGTGCCAGCAGCTTAGCGGCAGGGGGAAATGAGCAGTTCTTC. Protein: CASSLAAGGNEQFF. This chain joins TRBV7-2 and TRBJ2-1, with 7 bases fitting TRBD1. The V gene end was trimmed by 0 bases and the J gene end by 7 bases; junction bases not matched to a gene: 3. The CDR3 is made up of 14 amino acids. The germline CDR1 and CDR2 sequences are SGHTA and FQGNSA.

The rearrangement links TRBV29-1 to TRBJ1-2, with TRBD1 matching 7 bases. With V trimmed by 4 bases and J by 1 base, 6 bases remained unmatched. Germline CDR1 is SQVTM and CDR2 is ANQGSEA. This CDR3 spans 14 amino acids. The CDR3 DNA is TGCAGCGTTGGACGGGACAGAAATAACTATGGCTACACCTTC. As protein: CSVGRDRNNYGYTF.

This clonotype was detected a few times. The CDR3 is CASSLAAGYLYF. CDR3 sequence (DNA): TGTGCCAGCAGCTTAGCGGCAGGGTATCTGTACTTC. The chain carries TRBV7-9 and TRBJ2-4, with a tentative D call TRBD1 (5 bases). In germline, CDR1 is SEHNR, CDR2 FQNEAQ (reference sequence). Trimming removed 0 bases at V and 15 bases at J, with 12 bases between. This CDR3 is 12 amino acids long.

This clonotype appeared a single time. This chain joins TRBV12-5 and TRBJ2-7, with 7 bases aligning to TRBD1. V was clipped by 5 bases and J by 3 bases; unmatched bases: 7. This CDR3 has 14 amino acids. CDR1 and CDR2 (germline): LGHNT, FRNRAP. In DNA, the CDR3 is TGTGCTAGTGGTCTCGACAGGGCGGTCTACGAGCAGTACTTC. It encodes CASGLDRAVYEQYF.

The V and J genes are TRBV13 and TRBJ2-5; D ambiguous. Deletions cut 5 bases from V and 3 bases from J, with 10 bases between. The CDR3 runs 13 residues. The germline V gene has CDR1 PRHDT and CDR2 FYEKMQ (reference sequence). The CDR3 reads CASSPRIEETQYF. The CDR3 DNA follows: TGTGCCAGCAGCCCCAGGATAGAAGAGACCCAGTACTTC.